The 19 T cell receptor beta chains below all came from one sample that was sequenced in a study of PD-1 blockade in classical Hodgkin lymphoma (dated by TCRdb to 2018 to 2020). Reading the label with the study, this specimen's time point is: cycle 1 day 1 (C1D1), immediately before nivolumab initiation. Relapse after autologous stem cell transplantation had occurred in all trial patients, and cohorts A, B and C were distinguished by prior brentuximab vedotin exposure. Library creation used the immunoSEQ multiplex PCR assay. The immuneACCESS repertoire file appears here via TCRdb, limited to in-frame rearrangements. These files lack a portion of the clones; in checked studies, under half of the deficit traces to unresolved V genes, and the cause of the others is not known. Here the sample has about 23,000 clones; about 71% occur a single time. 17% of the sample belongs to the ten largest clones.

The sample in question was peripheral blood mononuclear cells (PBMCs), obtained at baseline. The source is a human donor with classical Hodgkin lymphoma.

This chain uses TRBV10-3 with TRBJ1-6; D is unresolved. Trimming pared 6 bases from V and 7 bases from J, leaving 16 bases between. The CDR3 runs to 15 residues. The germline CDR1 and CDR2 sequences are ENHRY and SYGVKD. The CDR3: CAISHQTGLNSPLHF. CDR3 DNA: TGTGCCATCAGCCACCAGACTGGGTTGAATTCACCCCTCCACTTT.

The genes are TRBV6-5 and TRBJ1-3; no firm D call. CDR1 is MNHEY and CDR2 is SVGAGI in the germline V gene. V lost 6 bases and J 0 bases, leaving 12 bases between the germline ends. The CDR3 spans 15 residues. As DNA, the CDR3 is TGTGCCAGCAGAAGGGCAGATCACTCTGGAAACACCATATATTTT. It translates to CASRRADHSGNTIYF.

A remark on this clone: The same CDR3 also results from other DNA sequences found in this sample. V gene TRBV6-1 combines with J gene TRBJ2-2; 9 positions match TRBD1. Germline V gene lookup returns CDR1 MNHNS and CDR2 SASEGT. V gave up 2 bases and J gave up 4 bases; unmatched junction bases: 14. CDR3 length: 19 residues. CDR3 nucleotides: TGTGCCAGCAGTGAAAGATTTTTCCTCGGGACAGGGCTCACCGGGGAGCTGTTTTTT. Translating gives CASSERFFLGTGLTGELFF.

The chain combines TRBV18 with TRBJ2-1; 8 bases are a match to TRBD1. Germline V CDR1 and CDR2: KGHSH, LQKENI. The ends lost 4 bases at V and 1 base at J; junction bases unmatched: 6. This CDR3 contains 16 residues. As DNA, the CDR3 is TGTGCCAGCTCACTGAGGACAGGGAGTTCCTACAATGAGCAGTTCTTC. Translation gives CASSLRTGSSYNEQFF. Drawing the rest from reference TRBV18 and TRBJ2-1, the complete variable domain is NAGVMQNPRHLVRRRGQEARLRCSPMKGHSHVYWYRQLPEEGLKFMVYLQKENIIDESGMPKERFSAEFPKEGPSILRIQQVVRGDSAAYFCASSLRTGSSYNEQFFGPGTRLTVL.

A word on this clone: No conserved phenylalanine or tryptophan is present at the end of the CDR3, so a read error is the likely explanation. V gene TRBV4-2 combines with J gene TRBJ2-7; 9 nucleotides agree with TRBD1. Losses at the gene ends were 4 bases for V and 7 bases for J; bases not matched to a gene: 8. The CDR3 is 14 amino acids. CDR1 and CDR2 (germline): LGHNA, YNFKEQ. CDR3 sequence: CASSLGTGFNEQYL. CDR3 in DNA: TGTGCCAGCAGCCTCGGGACAGGGTTTAATGAGCAGTACCTC.

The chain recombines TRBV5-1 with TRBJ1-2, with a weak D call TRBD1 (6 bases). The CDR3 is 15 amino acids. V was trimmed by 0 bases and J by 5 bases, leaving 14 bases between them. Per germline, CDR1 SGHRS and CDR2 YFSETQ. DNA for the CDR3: TGCGCCAGCAGCTTGGCCGGGGGGCCGGAATATGGCTACACCTTC. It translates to CASSLAGGPEYGYTF.

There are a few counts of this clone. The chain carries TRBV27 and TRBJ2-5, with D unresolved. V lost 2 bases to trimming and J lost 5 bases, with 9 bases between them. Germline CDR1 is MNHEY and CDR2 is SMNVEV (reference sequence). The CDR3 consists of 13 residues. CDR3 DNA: TGTGCCAGCAGTTTAAGACAAAACGAGACCCAGTACTTC. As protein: CASSLRQNETQYF.

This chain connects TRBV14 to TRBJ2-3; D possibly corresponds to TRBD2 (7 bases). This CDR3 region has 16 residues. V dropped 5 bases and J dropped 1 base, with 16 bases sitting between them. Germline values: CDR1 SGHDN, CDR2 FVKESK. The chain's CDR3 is CASSKRGGVRTDTQYF. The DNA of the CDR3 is TGTGCCAGCAGCAAAAGGGGGGGGGTTCGCACAGATACGCAGTATTTT.

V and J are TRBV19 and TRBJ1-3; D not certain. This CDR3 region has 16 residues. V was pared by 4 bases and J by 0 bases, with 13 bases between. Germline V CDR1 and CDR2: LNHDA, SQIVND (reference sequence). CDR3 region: CASSTLGSSSGNTIYF. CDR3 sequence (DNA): TGTGCCAGTAGTACCCTAGGCAGTTCCTCTGGAAACACCATATATTTT. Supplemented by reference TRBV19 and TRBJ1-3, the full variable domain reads DGGITQSPKYLFRKEGQNVTLSCEQNLNHDAMYWYRQDPGQGLRLIYYSQIVNDFQKGDIAEGYSVSREKKESFPLTVTSAQKNPTAFYLCASSTLGSSSGNTIYFGEGSWLTVV.

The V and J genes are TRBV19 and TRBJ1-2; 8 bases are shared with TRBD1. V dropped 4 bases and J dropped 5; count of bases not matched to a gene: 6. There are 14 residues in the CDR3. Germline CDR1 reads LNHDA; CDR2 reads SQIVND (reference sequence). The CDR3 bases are TGTGCCAGTAGTACAACACAGGGGGGATATGGCTACACCTTC. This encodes CASSTTQGGYGYTF.

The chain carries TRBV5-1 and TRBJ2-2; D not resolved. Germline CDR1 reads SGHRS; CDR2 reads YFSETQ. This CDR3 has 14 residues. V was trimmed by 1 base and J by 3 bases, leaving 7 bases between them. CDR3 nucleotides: TGCGCCAGCAGCTTGTGGGCGGACACCGGGGAGCTGTTTTTT. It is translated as CASSLWADTGELFF.

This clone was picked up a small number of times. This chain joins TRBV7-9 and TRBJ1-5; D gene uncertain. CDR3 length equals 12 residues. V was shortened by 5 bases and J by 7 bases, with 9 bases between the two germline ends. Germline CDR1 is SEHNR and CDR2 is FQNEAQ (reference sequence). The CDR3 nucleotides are TGTGCCAGCAGCCGATTCGGGCAGCCCCAGCATTTT. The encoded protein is CASSRFGQPQHF.

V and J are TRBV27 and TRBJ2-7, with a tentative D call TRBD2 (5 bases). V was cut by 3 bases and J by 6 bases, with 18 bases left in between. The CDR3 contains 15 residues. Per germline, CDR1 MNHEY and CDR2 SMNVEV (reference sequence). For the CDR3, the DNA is TGTGCCAGCAGTTTTGCCGGAGCCGAGGCGGGCGAGCAGTACTTC. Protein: CASSFAGAEAGEQYF.

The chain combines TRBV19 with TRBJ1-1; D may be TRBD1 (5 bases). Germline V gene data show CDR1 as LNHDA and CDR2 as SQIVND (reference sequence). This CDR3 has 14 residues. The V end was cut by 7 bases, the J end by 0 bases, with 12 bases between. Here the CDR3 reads CASTRGIMNTEAFF. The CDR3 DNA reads TGTGCCAGTACGAGGGGAATAATGAACACTGAAGCTTTCTTT.

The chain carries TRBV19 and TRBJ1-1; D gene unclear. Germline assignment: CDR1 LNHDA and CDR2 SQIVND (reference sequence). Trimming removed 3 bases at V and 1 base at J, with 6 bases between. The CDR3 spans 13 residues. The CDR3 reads CASSMLENTEAFF. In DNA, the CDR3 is TGTGCCAGTAGTATGTTAGAGAACACTGAAGCTTTCTTT. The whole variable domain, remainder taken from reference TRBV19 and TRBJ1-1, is DGGITQSPKYLFRKEGQNVTLSCEQNLNHDAMYWYRQDPGQGLRLIYYSQIVNDFQKGDIAEGYSVSREKKESFPLTVTSAQKNPTAFYLCASSMLENTEAFFGQGTRLTVV.

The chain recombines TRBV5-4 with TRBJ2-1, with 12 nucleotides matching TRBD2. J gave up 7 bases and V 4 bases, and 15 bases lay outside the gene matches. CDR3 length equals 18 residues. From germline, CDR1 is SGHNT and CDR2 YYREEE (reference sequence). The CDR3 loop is CASSPKGGGTSGRNEQFF. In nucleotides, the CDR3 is TGTGCCAGCAGCCCCAAAGGGGGCGGGACTAGCGGGCGGAATGAGCAGTTCTTC. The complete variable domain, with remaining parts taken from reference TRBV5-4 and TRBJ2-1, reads ETGVTQSPTHLIKTRGQQVTLRCSSQSGHNTVSWYQQALGQGPQFIFQYYREEENGRGNFPPRFSGLQFPNYSSELNVNALELDDSALYLCASSPKGGGTSGRNEQFFGPGTRLTVL.

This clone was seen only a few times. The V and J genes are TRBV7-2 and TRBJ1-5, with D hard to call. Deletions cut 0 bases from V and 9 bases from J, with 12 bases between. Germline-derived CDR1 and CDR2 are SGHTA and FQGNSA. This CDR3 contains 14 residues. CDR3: CASSLAGGFRPQHF. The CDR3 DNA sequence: TGTGCCAGCAGCTTAGCTGGCGGGTTTCGGCCCCAGCATTTT.

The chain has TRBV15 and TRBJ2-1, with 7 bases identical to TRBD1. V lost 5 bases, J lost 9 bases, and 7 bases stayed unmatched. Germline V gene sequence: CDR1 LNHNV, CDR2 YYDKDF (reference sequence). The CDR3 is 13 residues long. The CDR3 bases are TGTGCCACCAGCTTGCAGGGGGTAGGTGAGCAGTTCTTC. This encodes CATSLQGVGEQFF.

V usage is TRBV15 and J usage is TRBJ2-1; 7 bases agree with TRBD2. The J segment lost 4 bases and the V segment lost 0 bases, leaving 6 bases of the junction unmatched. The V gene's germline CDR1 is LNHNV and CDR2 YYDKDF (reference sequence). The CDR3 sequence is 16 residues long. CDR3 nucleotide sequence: TGTGCCACCAGCAGAGATCCCACTAGCGCATACAATGAGCAGTTCTTC. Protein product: CATSRDPTSAYNEQFF.